The 23 T cell receptor beta chains listed next were all sequenced from one sample in a study of T-cell memory formation after mild COVID-19. MiXCR was run by TCRdb on the 5' RACE reads, yielding one entry per CDR3 protein. This sample yields some 320,000 distinct CDR3 sequences, of which over 11% are seen a single time; around a fifth belongs to the top ten. Input material: PBMCs or a T cell subset sorted from them (not recorded which). The receptors come from a man younger than 30 who had mild COVID-19 (a few samples of this study predate the infection). Cell type and time point are not known.

This clonotype has just a few counts. The chain recombines TRBV6-1 with TRBJ2-2; D is ambiguous. CDR1 and CDR2 from the germline V gene are MNHNS and SASEGT. Deletions cut 7 bases from V and 4 bases from J, with 7 bases between. This CDR3 has 12 amino acids. The CDR3 here is CASTWGTGELFF. The CDR3 nucleotides read TGTGCCAGCACCTGGGGCACCGGGGAGCTGTTTTTT.

The genes are TRBV30 and TRBJ2-7; the D gene is possibly TRBD2 (5 bases). Germline CDR1 GTSNPN, CDR2 SVGIG (reference sequence). V lost 1 base and J 6 bases, leaving 19 bases between the germline ends. This CDR3 contains 15 residues. For the CDR3, the DNA is TGTGCCTGGAGTGAGCCTTGGGAGTACAGAGTCGAGCAGTACTTC. As protein: CAWSEPWEYRVEQYF.

Ten or more counts support this clonotype. This chain uses TRBV4-3 with TRBJ2-3; D is unresolved. The CDR3 extends over 14 amino acids. CDR1 is LGHNA, CDR2 YSLEER, per germline. Trimming removed 1 base from V and 1 base from J, with 6 bases in between. The CDR3 bases are TGCGCCAGCAGCCAAGGTACTGGCACAGATACGCAGTATTTT. Amino acid sequence: CASSQGTGTDTQYF.

The chain carries TRBV4-3 and TRBJ2-3; unclear D gene. V was pared by 3 bases and J by 6 bases, with 7 bases between. This CDR3 has 12 residues. The germline V gene encodes CDR1 LGHNA and CDR2 YSLEER. The CDR3 DNA is TGCGCCAGCAGCCAGGCCTCGGATACGCAGTATTTT. It codes for CASSQASDTQYF.

This clonotype showed up just a few times. V is TRBV5-1 and J is TRBJ2-6; D unclear. The CDR3 contains 14 residues. Trimming removed 4 bases from V and 0 bases from J, with 5 bases in between. The V gene's germline CDR1 is SGHRS and CDR2 YFSETQ. CDR3 residues: CASSPPSGANVLTF. For the CDR3, the DNA is TGCGCCAGCAGCCCCCCCTCTGGGGCCAACGTCCTGACTTTC.

The chain employs TRBV4-1 and TRBJ1-5; D remains ambiguous. Trimming stripped 2 bases from V and 2 bases from J, with 22 bases between. Germline CDR1 reads MGHRA; CDR2 reads YSYEKL. This CDR3 region has 19 residues. CDR3 DNA: TGCGCCAGCAGCCAAACTCCTGTATCCGGACTGTGGGGCAATCAGCCCCAGCATTTT. It is translated as CASSQTPVSGLWGNQPQHF.

This clonotype has more than one count but fewer than ten. The rearrangement links TRBV7-6 to TRBJ2-7; the match to TRBD1 covers 7 bases. Germline assignment: CDR1 SGHVS and CDR2 FNYEAQ. The CDR3 has 11 residues. V was clipped by 5 bases and J by 9 bases; unmatched bases: 4. CDR3 bases: TGTGCCAGCAGCCAGACAGGGTTGCAGTACTTC. Translating it yields CASSQTGLQYF.

V is TRBV12-3 or TRBV12-4 and J is TRBJ2-3; D call uncertain. V was shortened by 4 bases and J by 1 base, with 9 bases between the two germline ends. The CDR3 is 14 amino acids. CDR3: CASSSESGTDTQYF. The CDR3 nucleotides are TGTGCCAGCAGTTCGGAGTCGGGCACAGATACGCAGTATTTT.

The chain has TRBV4-3 and TRBJ2-5; 13 bases agree with TRBD2. The V gene's germline CDR1 is LGHNA and CDR2 YSLEER. V was pared by 0 bases and J by 5 bases, with 6 bases of the junction left unmatched. CDR3 length equals 17 residues. The CDR3 loop reads CASSQETSGGAPETQYF. CDR3 coding DNA: TGCGCCAGCAGCCAAGAAACTAGCGGGGGGGCCCCGGAGACCCAGTACTTC.

The CDR3 protein is CASSLESTGGRGYTF. CDR3 coding DNA: TGCGCCAGCAGCTTGGAGTCGACAGGGGGCCGTGGCTACACCTTC. The chain uses TRBV5-1 and TRBJ1-2; the match to TRBD1 covers 10 bases. Germline values: CDR1 SGHRS, CDR2 YFSETQ. There are 15 residues in the CDR3. Losses at the gene ends were 0 bases for V and 7 bases for J; bases not matched to a gene: 6.

The V and J genes are TRBV3-1 and TRBJ1-4, with D hard to call. Germline assignment: CDR1 LGHDT and CDR2 YNNKEL (reference sequence). The CDR3 runs to 14 residues. The V end lost 4 bases, the J end lost 7 bases, and 13 bases lay between the germline ends. CDR3 bases: TGTGCCAGCAGCCGCAACCCCGCCGGTGAAAAACTGTTTTTT. This codes for CASSRNPAGEKLFF.

This clonotype has just one count. The rearrangement uses TRBV20-1 and TRBJ2-7; TRBD1 aligns across 11 bases. CDR1 DFQATT and CDR2 SNEGSKA come from the germline V gene (reference sequence). The CDR3 consists of 15 residues. V dropped 0 bases and J dropped 3; count of bases not matched to a gene: 4. CDR3 region: CSARDRGTGGYEQYF. The CDR3, as DNA: TGCAGTGCTAGAGATCGGGGGACAGGGGGCTACGAGCAGTACTTC.

The chain carries TRBV27 and TRBJ1-1, with unresolved D. The CDR3 is 14 residues long. Trimming left V 2 bases short and J 4 bases short, with 11 bases between. Germline V CDR1 and CDR2: MNHEY, SMNVEV (reference sequence). The CDR3 sequence: CASSLGKVATEAFF. CDR3 nucleotides: TGTGCCAGCAGTTTAGGGAAGGTGGCCACTGAAGCTTTCTTT.

This clonotype was detected a few times. This chain connects TRBV6-2 or TRBV6-3 to TRBJ2-1; D is ambiguous. Trimming removed 0 bases at V and 9 bases at J, with 12 bases between. Germline-derived CDR1 and CDR2 are MNHEY and SVGEGT. The CDR3 runs to 14 residues. The CDR3 nucleotides read TGTGCCAGCAGTTACTCCCGCCTGGGTTTTGAGCAGTTCTTC. This gives the protein CASSYSRLGFEQFF.

This clonotype has just a few counts. This chain connects TRBV20-1 to TRBJ2-3; D is unclear. Germline V gene sequence: CDR1 DFQATT, CDR2 SNEGSKA (reference sequence). Deletions cut 1 base from V and 6 bases from J, with 11 bases between. CDR3 size: 13 residues. CDR3: CSARGSGPDTQYF. The CDR3, as DNA: TGCAGTGCTAGAGGATCCGGGCCCGATACGCAGTATTTT.

V is TRBV4-1 and J is TRBJ2-3; 8 bases line up with TRBD2. The CDR3 is 18 amino acids. Per germline, CDR1 MGHRA and CDR2 YSYEKL. Trimming at V came to 0 bases and at J to 2 bases, leaving 10 bases not matched to a gene. The chain's CDR3 is CASSQDYGLARHTDTQYF. DNA for the CDR3: TGCGCCAGCAGCCAAGATTACGGACTAGCCCGTCACACAGATACGCAGTATTTT.

As to this clonotype: The junction departs from the called germline gene at one end, perhaps through a read error. The V gene is TRBV6-6, the J gene TRBJ2-7; a weak D match, TRBD1 (5 bases). The CDR3 extends over 14 amino acids. The germline gives CDR1 MNHNY, CDR2 SVGAGI (reference sequence). The DNA for the CDR3 is TGTGCCAGCAGATACTCAGGGTTCTCCTACGAGCAGTACTTC. Translating it yields CASRYSGFSYEQYF.

This clonotype was seen repeatedly, ten times or more. The J gene is TRBJ2-7, the V gene TRBV5-5, with D maybe TRBD1 (5 bases). Per the germline V gene, CDR1 is SGHKS and CDR2 is YYEKEE (reference sequence). The CDR3 sequence is 14 residues long. The ends were cut back, 5 bases at V and 6 bases at J, with 18 bases in the middle. The CDR3 region has the DNA TGTGCCAGCAGGCCAATGGCTGGGGCAAGCGAGCAGTACGTC. This encodes CASRPMAGASEQYV.

A few counts support this clonotype. This chain joins TRBV4-2 and TRBJ1-6; D not resolved. The V end was cut by 0 bases, the J end by 14 bases, with 11 bases between. CDR1 and CDR2 from the germline V gene are LGHNA and YNFKEQ. The CDR3 loop spans 13 amino acids. CDR3 loop: CASSQEKQQSLHF. The DNA of the CDR3 is TGTGCCAGCAGCCAAGAGAAACAACAGTCCCTCCACTTT.

This chain uses TRBV5-1 with TRBJ2-1, with TRBD2 as a possible D gene (5 bases). The germline V gene has CDR1 SGHRS and CDR2 YFSETQ. The CDR3 totals 12 residues. V lost 4 bases and J lost 15, with 17 bases in between. This CDR3 is CASSEDLMERFF. CDR3 sequence (DNA): TGCGCCAGCAGCGAGGACTTGATGGAGAGGTTCTTC.

This clonotype was seen a few times. The genes are TRBV20-1 and TRBJ2-7; perhaps TRBD1 as D (5 bases). The CDR3 covers 12 residues. Germline V gene lookup returns CDR1 DFQATT and CDR2 SNEGSKA (reference sequence). V was shortened by 2 bases and J by 4 bases, with 9 bases between the two germline ends. The CDR3 spells CSARQGPYEQYV. In nucleotides, the CDR3 is TGCAGTGCTAGACAGGGCCCGTACGAGCAGTACGTC.

This clonotype showed up just once. The rearrangement uses TRBV9 and TRBJ2-3; D unclear. The CDR3 runs to 15 residues. The germline gives CDR1 SGDLS, CDR2 YYNGEE. The V gene lost 0 bases and the J gene lost 4 bases, with 12 bases spanning the gap. CDR3: CASSVVGANPDTQYF. CDR3 nucleotides: TGTGCCAGCAGCGTAGTCGGTGCAAACCCAGATACGCAGTATTTT.

This clonotype was found a few times. This chain joins TRBV27 and TRBJ2-7; D remains ambiguous. CDR1 is MNHEY, CDR2 SMNVEV, per germline (reference sequence). V dropped 3 bases and J dropped 2 bases, with 14 bases sitting between them. This CDR3 contains 15 residues. The CDR3 protein is CASSLYARFTYEQYF. CDR3 DNA sequence: TGTGCCAGCAGTTTGTATGCCAGGTTTACCTACGAGCAGTACTTC.